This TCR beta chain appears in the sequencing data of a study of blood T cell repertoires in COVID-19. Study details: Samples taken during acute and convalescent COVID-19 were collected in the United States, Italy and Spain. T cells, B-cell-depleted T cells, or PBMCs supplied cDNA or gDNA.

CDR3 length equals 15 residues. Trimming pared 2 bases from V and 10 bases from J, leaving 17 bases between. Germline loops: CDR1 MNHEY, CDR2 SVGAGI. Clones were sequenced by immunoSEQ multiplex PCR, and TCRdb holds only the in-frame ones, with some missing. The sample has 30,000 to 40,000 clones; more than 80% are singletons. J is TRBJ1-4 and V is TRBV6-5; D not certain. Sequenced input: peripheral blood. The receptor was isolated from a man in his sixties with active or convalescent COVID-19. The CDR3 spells CASSYDEASRGKLFF. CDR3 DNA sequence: TGTGCCAGCAGTTACGACGAAGCTAGTCGTGGAAAACTGTTTTTT.